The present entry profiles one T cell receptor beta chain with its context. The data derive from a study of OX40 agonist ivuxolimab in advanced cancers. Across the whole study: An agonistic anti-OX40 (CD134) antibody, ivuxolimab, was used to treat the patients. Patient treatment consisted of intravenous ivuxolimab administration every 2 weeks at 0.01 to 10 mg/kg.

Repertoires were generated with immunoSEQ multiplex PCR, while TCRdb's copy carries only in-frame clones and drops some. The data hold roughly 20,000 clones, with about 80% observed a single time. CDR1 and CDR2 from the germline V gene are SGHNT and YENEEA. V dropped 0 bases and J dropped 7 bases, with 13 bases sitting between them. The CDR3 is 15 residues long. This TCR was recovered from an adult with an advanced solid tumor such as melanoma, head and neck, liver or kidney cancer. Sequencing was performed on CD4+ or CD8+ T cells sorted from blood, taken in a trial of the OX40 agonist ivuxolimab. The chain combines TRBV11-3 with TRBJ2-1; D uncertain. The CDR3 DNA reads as TGTGCCAGCAGCTTAGATCAGGCCGGCTGGAATGAGCAGTTCTTC. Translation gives CASSLDQAGWNEQFF. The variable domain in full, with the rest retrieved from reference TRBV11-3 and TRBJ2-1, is EAGVVQSPRYKIIEKKQPVAFWCNPISGHNTLYWYLQNLGQGPELLIRYENEEAVDDSQLPKDRFSAERLKGVDSTLKIQPAELGDSAVYLCASSLDQAGWNEQFFGPGTRLTVL.